This T cell receptor (beta chain) appears in the sequencing data of a study of CD8 T cells in acute hepatitis C reinfection (TCRdb year 2021). Study-wide context: Both during acute infection and after viral clearance, the study profiled the TCRbeta repertoire of CD8+ T cells that were specific for the HCV NS3-1073 epitope. Four spontaneous resolvers contributed paired acute and follow-up samples. Paper-wide results and their limitations: NS3-1073 specific cells were too rare to sort in chronically infected subjects, so no follow-up repertoires exist for those subjects. Because bulk sequencing covered only the TCRbeta chain, the alphabeta pairing of public clonotypes could not be determined. All groups showed preferential use of the TRBV04 and TRBV06 gene families, a pattern that overrepresentation in the naive pool did not explain. CDR3 sequences shared with other epitopes were rarely observed, and exact matching may have been limited by differing sequencing approaches. High diversity was observed in NS3-1073 specific repertoires, and no significant differences in diversity were found between acute resolver, follow-up resolver and acute chronic samples. Some 13 public clonotypes were found regardless of outcome; one public clonotype used V04-02/J02-02.

Notes on this clone: Its target antigen remains unknown. No much larger clone exists at a distance of one base, and base qualities are not known.

Measured from the cysteine to the phenylalanine, the CDR3 is 14 residues long. CDR3 DNA is the only sequence kept; it has 42 bases, read in frame from the first base. CDR1 is given as SGHAT and CDR2 as FQNNGV, both from the germline V gene. V trim: 5 bases; J trim: 7 bases; unmatched bases: 7. This specimen's time point label, per the study, means: naive CD8 control sorted from an acute-time-point sample. Enrolled in the Montreal Hepatitis C Cohort (HEPCO) in Canada, the donors were people who inject drugs, and these donors were followed every 3 months. Acute primary HCV infection was defined as a positive HCV RNA or antibody test that came after a negative test within the prior 24 weeks. Antibodies against CD3, CD8 and CD45RO were used for surface staining, and dead cells were excluded with an aqua fixable dye. The cohort included roughly 8 spontaneous resolvers, defined as subjects with HCV RNA clearance within 24 weeks. Once thawed from cryostorage, peripheral blood mononuclear cells underwent negative selection via the MACS CD8+ T cell Isolation Kit to obtain CD8+ T cells. A BD FACSAria II cell sorter was used for cell sorting.

Genomic DNA was extracted from the FACS-sorted cells, and the TCRbeta chains were sequenced by the commercial immunoSEQ service. Per the source publication's procedure: Repertoire data were analyzed with ImmunoSEQ Analyzer software v3.0 and R v3.5.1. Only productive rearrangements were analyzed, because any sequences with stop codons or out-of-frame rearrangements were filtered out. The sequencing provider supplied the Simpson diversity, Shannon entropy, CDR3 length and nucleotide addition metrics. Clonotypes were categorized by frequency as dominant, sub-dominant, low or lowest abundance, and clonotypes below 0.1% were excluded from most analyses. Any CDR3 amino acid clonotype present in at least two subjects at a cumulative frequency of at least 0.5% was labeled public. Held by TCRdb, this immuneACCESS table contains in-frame sequences only and omits some clones. Under half of the omission traces to an unresolved V gene where checked; the cause of the rest is unknown. The V and J calls and clone size were taken over from that table, and D and trimming were inferred from the DNA. This sample is represented by tens of thousands of clones; roughly 88% of them were singletons. Approximately 11% of the sample belongs to the ten largest clones.

The sequence was collected from a woman aged 18-29 years who spontaneously cleared hepatitis C infection. What was sequenced was naive CD8+ T cells from PBMCs. What this sample's cell subset or site label stands for: sorted total naive CD45RO-negative CD8+ T cells. This chain is built from TRBV11-2 and TRBJ2-7; TRBD1 aligns with 11 central bases. The nucleotide sequence reads as follows: TGTGCCAGCAGCGCCGGGACAGGGGGAGTTGAGCAGTACTTC. Protein translation: CASSAGTGGVEQYF.